A selection of T cell receptor beta chains follows, all from one sample in a study of human T cells and chemical hapten exposure. TCRdb re-derived calls from the RACE reads in MiXCR, one entry per CDR3 protein. The sample lists about 120,000 distinct CDR3 sequences, roughly 15% occurring once. The specimen comprised whole blood, sampled in connection with sensitization to the hapten diphenylcyclopropenone (DPC). The receptors come from a man younger than 30 with alopecia areata. Some clones in this sample may be carry-over from other donors' samples. Each CDR3 is given with its conserved first and last residue. The order of the fields is J gene, V gene, clone size, D gene, CDR3 DNA, CDR3 protein. D genes are given only for firm matches. Size is omitted from some rows. Given values are once, few, many or a class for expanded clones.

j_gene: TRBJ1-3; v_gene: TRBV12-5; abundance: many; d_gene: -; CDR3nt: TGTGCTAGTGGCCGAGGGGTTTTTGGAAACACCATATATTTT; CDR3aa: CASGRGVFGNTIYF
j_gene: TRBJ1-2; v_gene: TRBV4-3; abundance: -; d_gene: -; CDR3nt: TGCGCCAGCAGCCAGCGCGGAGGGTACTATGGCTACACCTTC; CDR3aa: CASSQRGGYYGYTF
j_gene: TRBJ1-2; v_gene: TRBV28; abundance: -; d_gene: -; CDR3nt: TGTGCCAGCAGTTTTTACCCCGGAGCAATTGGGTTCTATGGCTACACCTTC; CDR3aa: CASSFYPGAIGFYGYTF
j_gene: TRBJ2-3; v_gene: TRBV5-4; abundance: -; d_gene: -; CDR3nt: TGTGCCAGCAGCTTGGCAGGGAGGTTCACAGATACGCAGTATTTT; CDR3aa: CASSLAGRFTDTQYF
j_gene: TRBJ1-5; v_gene: TRBV29-1; abundance: -; d_gene: TRBD1; CDR3nt: TGCAGCGTTGTGGACAGGGGAGACCAGCCCCAGCATTTT; CDR3aa: CSVVDRGDQPQHF
j_gene: TRBJ1-1; v_gene: TRBV5-1; abundance: few; d_gene: -; CDR3nt: TGCGCCAGCAGCTTGGCTGGGGAGGGGAGCACTGAAGCTTTCTTT; CDR3aa: CASSLAGEGSTEAFF
j_gene: TRBJ2-5; v_gene: TRBV2; abundance: -; d_gene: -; CDR3nt: TGTGCCACAGAACTCCAAGAGACCCAGTACTTC; CDR3aa: CATELQETQYF
j_gene: TRBJ2-1; v_gene: TRBV29-1; abundance: -; d_gene: -; CDR3nt: TGCAGCGTTGACTGGCAGGGCGGCAGCAATGAGCAGTTCTTC; CDR3aa: CSVDWQGGSNEQFF
j_gene: TRBJ1-2; v_gene: TRBV7-8; abundance: -; d_gene: -; CDR3nt: TGTGCCAGCAGCTTAGAGGCAGTACAATACTATGGCTACACCTTC; CDR3aa: CASSLEAVQYYGYTF
j_gene: TRBJ2-1; v_gene: TRBV11-2; abundance: -; d_gene: TRBD2; CDR3nt: TGTGCCAGCAGCTCAAGAGGTCTAGCGGGGGTTTACAATGAGCAGTTCTTC; CDR3aa: CASSSRGLAGVYNEQFF
j_gene: TRBJ2-1; v_gene: TRBV11-2; abundance: few; d_gene: TRBD2; CDR3nt: TGTGCCAGCAGCTCCCTAGCGGAGTACAATGAGCAGTTCTTC; CDR3aa: CASSSLAEYNEQFF
j_gene: TRBJ1-1; v_gene: TRBV24-1; abundance: many; d_gene: TRBD1; CDR3nt: TGTGCCACCAGTGATTTGGGGGACAGGGAAGCTTTCTTT; CDR3aa: CATSDLGDREAFF
j_gene: TRBJ1-5; v_gene: TRBV18; abundance: -; d_gene: -; CDR3nt: TGTGCCAGCTCACAGGGATCCCCCAATCAGCCCCAGCATTTT; CDR3aa: CASSQGSPNQPQHF
j_gene: TRBJ1-2; v_gene: TRBV7-6; abundance: -; d_gene: -; CDR3nt: TGTGCCAGCAGCTTAGAGACGACAGGCTATGGCTACACCTTC; CDR3aa: CASSLETTGYGYTF
j_gene: TRBJ1-3; v_gene: TRBV3-1; abundance: many; d_gene: -; CDR3nt: TGTGCCAGCTGGGGGTCGGGGTCTGGAAACACCATATATTTT; CDR3aa: CASWGSGSGNTIYF
j_gene: TRBJ2-4; v_gene: TRBV10-2; abundance: -; d_gene: -; CDR3nt: TGCGCCAGCCGAAAAGAGGGAGCCAAAAACATTCAGTACTTC; CDR3aa: CASRKEGAKNIQYF
j_gene: TRBJ2-1; v_gene: TRBV20-1; abundance: few; d_gene: -; CDR3nt: TGCAGTGCTAGAGTCCAGAGGGGGGGATCGAATGAGCAGTTCTTC; CDR3aa: CSARVQRGGSNEQFF
j_gene: TRBJ2-7; v_gene: TRBV16; abundance: -; d_gene: -; CDR3nt: TGTGCCAGCAGCCCCCAGGGGGGAGGCTACGAGCAGTACTTC; CDR3aa: CASSPQGGGYEQYF
j_gene: TRBJ1-2; v_gene: TRBV27; abundance: few; d_gene: -; CDR3nt: TGTGCCAGCAGTTTGGAGGGGCGAATTGGCTACACCTTC; CDR3aa: CASSLEGRIGYTF
j_gene: TRBJ2-5; v_gene: TRBV11-2; abundance: -; d_gene: -; CDR3nt: TGTGCCAGCAGCCATGGACCCTGGGGAGAGACCCAGTACTTC; CDR3aa: CASSHGPWGETQYF
j_gene: TRBJ2-5; v_gene: TRBV7-9; abundance: -; d_gene: TRBD1; CDR3nt: TGTGCCAGCAGCTACCGGGACAGGGAAGAGACCCAGTACTTC; CDR3aa: CASSYRDREETQYF
j_gene: TRBJ2-5; v_gene: TRBV2; abundance: -; d_gene: -; CDR3nt: TGTGCCAGCAGAGCCGAACTAGCCGGAAGTGTGACCCAGTACTTC; CDR3aa: CASRAELAGSVTQYF
j_gene: TRBJ2-1; v_gene: TRBV3-2; abundance: few; d_gene: -; CDR3nt: TGTGCCAGCAATCGCATTTCCGCAACAGGGAATGAGCAGTTCTTC; CDR3aa: CASNRISATGNEQFF
j_gene: TRBJ2-1; v_gene: TRBV7-3; abundance: -; d_gene: -; CDR3nt: TGTGCCAGCAGCTTAGGTTCGGGGGATGAGCAGTTCTTC; CDR3aa: CASSLGSGDEQFF
j_gene: TRBJ2-5; v_gene: TRBV11-3; abundance: -; d_gene: -; CDR3nt: TGTGCCAGCAGCTTAGCTCTACAGAGACAAGAGACCCAGTACTTC; CDR3aa: CASSLALQRQETQYF
j_gene: TRBJ1-1; v_gene: TRBV7-6; abundance: many; d_gene: TRBD1; CDR3nt: TGTGCCAGCAGCGAAGAAGAGGGGGCCCCTGAAGCTTTCTTT; CDR3aa: CASSEEEGAPEAFF
j_gene: TRBJ2-1; v_gene: TRBV12-3/TRBV12-4; abundance: many; d_gene: -; CDR3nt: TGTGCCAGCAGTTTTAGCAGCAATGAGCAGTTCTTC; CDR3aa: CASSFSSNEQFF
j_gene: TRBJ2-1; v_gene: TRBV5-1; abundance: -; d_gene: -; CDR3nt: TGCGCCAGCAGCTTGGGAAGGGAAGGAACTCAGCAGTTCTTC; CDR3aa: CASSLGREGTQQFF
j_gene: TRBJ2-3; v_gene: TRBV7-9; abundance: -; d_gene: TRBD2; CDR3nt: TGTGCCAGCAGCCCTCCTAGCGGGGGGGCAACAGATACGCAGTATTTT; CDR3aa: CASSPPSGGATDTQYF
j_gene: TRBJ2-5; v_gene: TRBV19; abundance: few; d_gene: -; CDR3nt: TGTGCCAGTAGTCTAACGGGGGTCGGGGAAGAGACCCAGTACTTC; CDR3aa: CASSLTGVGEETQYF
j_gene: TRBJ1-4; v_gene: TRBV6-6; abundance: -; d_gene: -; CDR3nt: TGTGCCAGCAGTTACAGCAGGGTGGCTGAAAAACTGTTTTTT; CDR3aa: CASSYSRVAEKLFF
j_gene: TRBJ2-5; v_gene: TRBV11-2; abundance: -; d_gene: -; CDR3nt: TGTGCCAGCAGCTTAGTGTTTTCTCGGACTAAAGGAGAGACCCAGTACTTC; CDR3aa: CASSLVFSRTKGETQYF
j_gene: TRBJ1-3; v_gene: TRBV7-8; abundance: few; d_gene: TRBD1; CDR3nt: TGTGCCAGCAGCCGACGGGACAGAGGGTCTTCAAACACCATATATTTT; CDR3aa: CASSRRDRGSSNTIYF
j_gene: TRBJ1-2; v_gene: TRBV7-3; abundance: -; d_gene: TRBD1; CDR3nt: TGTGCCAGCAGCAACGGACAGGGGGGAAGTAACTATGGCTACACCTTC; CDR3aa: CASSNGQGGSNYGYTF
j_gene: TRBJ2-5; v_gene: TRBV7-3; abundance: few; d_gene: -; CDR3nt: TGTGCCAGCAGCTTATCAAAGGCAGGGTTTGAGACCCAGTACTTC; CDR3aa: CASSLSKAGFETQYF
j_gene: TRBJ1-5; v_gene: TRBV7-9; abundance: -; d_gene: TRBD1; CDR3nt: TGTGCCAGCAGCTCCGGGACAGGAGGTCCCTATAGCAATCAGCCCCAGCATTTT; CDR3aa: CASSSGTGGPYSNQPQHF
j_gene: TRBJ2-7; v_gene: TRBV5-1; abundance: -; d_gene: TRBD1; CDR3nt: TGCGCCAGCAGCTTGGCGGGGACAGTCACCTCCCACTACGAGCAGTACTTC; CDR3aa: CASSLAGTVTSHYEQYF
j_gene: TRBJ1-4; v_gene: TRBV4-1; abundance: -; d_gene: -; CDR3nt: TGCGCCAGCAGCCAAGGAATCGTGAGGGGGGATGAAAAACTGTTTTTT; CDR3aa: CASSQGIVRGDEKLFF
j_gene: TRBJ2-3; v_gene: TRBV7-9; abundance: few; d_gene: -; CDR3nt: TGTGCCAGCAGCTTACGGGGGGACAGGAAAATAGAGTATTTT; CDR3aa: CASSLRGDRKIEYF
j_gene: TRBJ1-2; v_gene: TRBV6-6; abundance: -; d_gene: -; CDR3nt: TGTGCCAGCAGTTACGACCCCTGGACAGCAACTAACTATGGCTACACCTTC; CDR3aa: CASSYDPWTATNYGYTF
j_gene: TRBJ2-5; v_gene: TRBV4-1; abundance: -; d_gene: -; CDR3nt: TGCGCCAGCAGCCCAAGGGGGTCCGGAGAGACCCAGTACTTC; CDR3aa: CASSPRGSGETQYF
j_gene: TRBJ1-4; v_gene: TRBV5-5; abundance: many; d_gene: TRBD1; CDR3nt: TGTGCCAGCAGCTGGACAGGGTGGGGTGAAAAACTGTTTTTT; CDR3aa: CASSWTGWGEKLFF